The TCR beta chain under discussion was sequenced for a study of T cell repertoires in cytomegalovirus infection. Study context: It was the public TCR beta signatures that indicated both CMV infection and matching HLA type.

As to this clonotype: No antigen is known for it.

TCRdb recomputed calls from the reads with MiXCR, one row per CDR3 protein. The sample includes 20,000 to 25,000 distinct CDR3 sequences, about 40% of them seen just once. The germline V gene encodes CDR1 MDHEN and CDR2 SYDVKM. Trimming took 8 bases from V and 3 from J; bases not matched to a gene: 18. The CDR3 loop spans 18 amino acids. The gene calls are TRBV28 and TRBJ1-4, with 7 bases matching TRBD1. This sequence was found in a human donor in good health (CMV status not recorded). Some clones in this sample may be carry-over from other donors' samples. The material sequenced was CD8+ T cells from cultured PBMCs, taken from culture after CMV antigen stimulation. CDR3 DNA: TGTGCCAGCTTCCCCCCGTCGAGGGGGCGAGGCCCTAATGAAAAACTGTTTTTT. This sequence encodes CASFPPSRGRGPNEKLFF.